This record looks at one TCR beta chain sequence and its context. The antigen remains unidentified. Per the germline V gene, CDR1 is MDHEN and CDR2 is SYDVKM. Trimming removed 3 bases at V and 4 bases at J, with 9 bases between. The CDR3 covers 13 residues. The PCR ran on 60 Vbeta and 13 Jbeta primers. Only in-frame clones appear in the TCRdb table, and some are missing; sequencing was by immunoSEQ multiplex PCR. Among under 200,000 clones listed, approximately 73% were seen once. The data were obtained in a study of cytomegalovirus exposure and HLA in healthy donors. On the study more broadly: There were some 410 genotyped donors. Of these, about 81% fell in the genetic ancestry cluster associated with self-reported Caucasian donors. General study results and limits: From TCR beta sequences, most subjects' HLA-A and HLA-B alleles were reportedly predicted accurately. Analysis performed later found more than 15,000 TCR beta sequences associated with HLA alleles at 0.05 false discovery rate.

Input material: PBMCs. The TCR originated in a woman in her late teens or twenties in good health and CMV-seropositive. The chain joins TRBV28 to TRBJ1-2, with TRBD1 as a possible D gene (5 bases). This chain's CDR3 is CASSFNRLYGYTF. The CDR3 nucleotides read TGTGCCAGCAGTTTCAACAGGCTCTATGGCTACACCTTC.